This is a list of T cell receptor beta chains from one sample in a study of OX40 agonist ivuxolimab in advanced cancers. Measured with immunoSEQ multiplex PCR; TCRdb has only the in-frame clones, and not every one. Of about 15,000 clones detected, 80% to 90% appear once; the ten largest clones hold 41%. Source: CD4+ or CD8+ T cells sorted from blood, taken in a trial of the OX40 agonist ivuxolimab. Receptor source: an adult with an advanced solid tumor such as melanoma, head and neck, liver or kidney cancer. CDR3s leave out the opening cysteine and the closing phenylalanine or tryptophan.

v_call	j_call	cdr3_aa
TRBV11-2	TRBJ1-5	ASSLDRLPGNQPQH
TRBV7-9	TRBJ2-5	ASSLVGGQETQY
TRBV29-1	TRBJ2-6	SVAGAGANVLT
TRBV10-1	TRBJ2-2	ASSELADMTGELF
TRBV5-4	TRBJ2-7	ASSLDGYEQY
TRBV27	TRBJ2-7	ASSLGGGQLYEQY
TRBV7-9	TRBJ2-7	ASSSGHSYEQY
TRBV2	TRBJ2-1	ASSVDEQF
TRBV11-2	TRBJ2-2	ASSLASGLGELF
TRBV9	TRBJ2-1	ASSHSGGTFNEQF
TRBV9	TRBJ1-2	ASSRDIVYGYT
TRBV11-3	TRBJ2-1	ASSPGSSKWQF
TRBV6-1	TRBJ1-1	ASRYTLNTEAF
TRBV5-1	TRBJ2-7	ASSTSYEQY
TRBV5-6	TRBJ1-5	ASSLRGGNQPQH
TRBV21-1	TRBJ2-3	ASSKEGGTDTQY
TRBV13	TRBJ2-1	ASSPRGRSSYNEQF
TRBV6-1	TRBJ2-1	ASSVSGAYNEQF
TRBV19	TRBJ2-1	ASKDGQGNNEQF
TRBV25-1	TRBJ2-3	ASCKRTSGGEDTQY
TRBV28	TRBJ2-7	ASRGGGAYEQY
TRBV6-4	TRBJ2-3	ASSLQGTDTQY
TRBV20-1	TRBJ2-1	SAKGQF
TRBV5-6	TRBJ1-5	ASSFKSTNQPQH
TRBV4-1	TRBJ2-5	ASSQDQGPKETQY